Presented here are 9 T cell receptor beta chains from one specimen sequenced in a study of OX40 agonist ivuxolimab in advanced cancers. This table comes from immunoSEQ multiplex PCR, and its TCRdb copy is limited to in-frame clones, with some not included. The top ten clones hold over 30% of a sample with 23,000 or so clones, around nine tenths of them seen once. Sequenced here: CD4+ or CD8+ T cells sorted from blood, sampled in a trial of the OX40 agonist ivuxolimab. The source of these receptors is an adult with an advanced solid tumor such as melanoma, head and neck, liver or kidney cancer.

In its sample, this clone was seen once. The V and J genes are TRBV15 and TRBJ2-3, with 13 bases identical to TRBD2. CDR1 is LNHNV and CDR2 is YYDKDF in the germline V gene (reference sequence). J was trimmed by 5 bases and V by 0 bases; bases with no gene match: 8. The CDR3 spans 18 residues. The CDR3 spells CATSRDRLAGGGLDTQYF. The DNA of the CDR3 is TGTGCCACCAGCAGAGACCGACTAGCGGGAGGAGGTTTAGATACGCAGTATTTT.

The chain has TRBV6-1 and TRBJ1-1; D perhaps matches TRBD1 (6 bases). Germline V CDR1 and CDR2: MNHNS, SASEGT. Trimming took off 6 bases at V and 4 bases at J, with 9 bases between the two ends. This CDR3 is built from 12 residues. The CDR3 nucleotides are TGTGCCAGCAGAAGGGGGTCCACTGAAGCTTTCTTT. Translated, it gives CASRRGSTEAFF.

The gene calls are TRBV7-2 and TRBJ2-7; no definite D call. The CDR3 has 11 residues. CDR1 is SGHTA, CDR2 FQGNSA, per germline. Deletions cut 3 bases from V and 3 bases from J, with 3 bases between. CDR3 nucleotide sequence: TGTGCCAGCAGCTTTTTCTACGAGCAGTACTTC. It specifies CASSFFYEQYF.

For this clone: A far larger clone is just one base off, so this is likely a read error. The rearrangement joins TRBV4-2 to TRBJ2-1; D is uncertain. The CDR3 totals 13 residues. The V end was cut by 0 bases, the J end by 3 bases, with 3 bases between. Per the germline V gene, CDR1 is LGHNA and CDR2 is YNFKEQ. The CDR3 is CASSQDFYNEQFF. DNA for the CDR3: TGTGCCAGCAGCCAAGACTTCTACAATGAGCAGTTCTTC.

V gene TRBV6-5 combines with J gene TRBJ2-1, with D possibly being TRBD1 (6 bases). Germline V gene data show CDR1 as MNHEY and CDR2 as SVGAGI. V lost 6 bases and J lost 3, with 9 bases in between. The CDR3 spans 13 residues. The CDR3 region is CASRQGGYNEQFF. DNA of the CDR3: TGTGCCAGCAGACAGGGTGGCTACAATGAGCAGTTCTTC.

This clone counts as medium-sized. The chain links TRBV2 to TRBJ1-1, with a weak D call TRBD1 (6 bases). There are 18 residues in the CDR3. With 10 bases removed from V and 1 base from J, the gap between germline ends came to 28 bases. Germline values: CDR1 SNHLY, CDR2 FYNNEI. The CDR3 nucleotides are TGTGCCATCTCGGGCCGAAACAGGGAGGTTTTGGGGAACACTGAAGCTTTCTTT. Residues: CAISGRNREVLGNTEAFF.

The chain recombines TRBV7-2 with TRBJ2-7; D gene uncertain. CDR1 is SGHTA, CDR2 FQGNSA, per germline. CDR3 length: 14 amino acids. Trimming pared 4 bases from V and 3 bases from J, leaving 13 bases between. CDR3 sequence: CASSYDGGDYEQYF. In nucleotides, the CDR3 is TGTGCCAGCAGCTATGACGGTGGGGACTACGAGCAGTACTTC.

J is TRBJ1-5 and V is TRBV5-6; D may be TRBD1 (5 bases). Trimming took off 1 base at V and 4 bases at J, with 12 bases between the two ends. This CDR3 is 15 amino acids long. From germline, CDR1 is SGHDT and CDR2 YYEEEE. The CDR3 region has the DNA TGTGCCAGCAGCTTGTGGGGGGGGGATAATCAGCCCCAGCATTTT. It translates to CASSLWGGDNQPQHF.

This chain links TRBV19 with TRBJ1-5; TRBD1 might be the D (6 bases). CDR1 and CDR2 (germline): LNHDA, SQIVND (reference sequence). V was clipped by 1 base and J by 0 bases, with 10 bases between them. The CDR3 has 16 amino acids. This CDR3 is CASSIGTVYSNQPQHF. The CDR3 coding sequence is TGTGCCAGTAGTATAGGGACAGTCTATAGCAATCAGCCCCAGCATTTT. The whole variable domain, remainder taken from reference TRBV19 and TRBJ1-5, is DGGITQSPKYLFRKEGQNVTLSCEQNLNHDAMYWYRQDPGQGLRLIYYSQIVNDFQKGDIAEGYSVSREKKESFPLTVTSAQKNPTAFYLCASSIGTVYSNQPQHFGDGTRLSIL.